Listed here are 29 T cell receptor beta chains from one sample, sequenced in a study of PD-1 blockade in classical Hodgkin lymphoma. The assay was immunoSEQ multiplex PCR, and TCRdb's table has in-frame clones only and misses some. The sample has about 93,000 clones; about three quarters are singletons. Documented time point: cycle 4 day 1 (C4D1), after 6 weeks of nivolumab. Every patient relapsed after autologous stem cell transplantation, and brentuximab vedotin exposure varied. This specimen consisted of peripheral blood mononuclear cells (PBMCs), obtained before the fourth cycle of nivolumab. These receptors all come from a human donor with classical Hodgkin lymphoma.

This chain uses TRBV2 with TRBJ1-2; 11 nucleotides line up with TRBD1. The germline CDR1 and CDR2 sequences are SNHLY and FYNNEI. This CDR3 is built from 16 residues. V shed 5 bases, J shed 0 bases, and the junction held 5 bases outside the gene matches. Here the CDR3 reads CASSSGTGGANYGYTF. The CDR3 DNA follows: TGTGCCAGCAGTTCCGGGACAGGGGGGGCTAACTATGGCTACACCTTC.

V usage is TRBV5-4 and J usage is TRBJ2-3; TRBD1 agrees at 8 bases. The CDR3 has 14 residues. Germline trimming cut 5 bases from V and 3 bases from J; bases unmatched to any gene: 5. Germline V lookup: CDR1 SGHNT, CDR2 YYREEE (reference sequence). The chain's CDR3 is CASRWTGNTDTQYF. The CDR3 region has the DNA TGTGCCAGCAGGTGGACAGGGAATACAGATACGCAGTATTTT.

The chain recombines TRBV19 with TRBJ1-2; D is perhaps TRBD1 (6 bases). CDR1 and CDR2 from the germline V gene are LNHDA and SQIVND (reference sequence). This CDR3 has 13 amino acids. With 6 bases removed from V and 5 bases from J, the gap between germline ends came to 13 bases. The CDR3 here is CASRTDRLYGYTF. DNA of the CDR3: TGTGCCAGTAGGACTGACAGGCTGTATGGCTACACCTTC.

J is TRBJ2-3 and V is TRBV7-3, with D unclear. The CDR3 contains 14 residues. Germline CDR1 is SGHTA and CDR2 is FQGTGA. V lost 1 base, J lost 3 bases, and 8 bases lay in between. CDR3 loop: CASSLNYPTDTQYF. In DNA form, the CDR3 reads TGTGCCAGCAGCTTAAATTACCCGACAGATACGCAGTATTTT.

In its sample, this clone was seen once. The chain recombines TRBV11-2 with TRBJ1-1; 8 bases fit TRBD1. The trim removed 5 bases at V and 4 bases at J, leaving 6 bases unmatched. The CDR3 extends over 14 amino acids. The germline gives CDR1 SGHAT, CDR2 FQNNGV. In DNA form, the CDR3 reads TGTGCCAGCAGCCCAAATACAGGGGGCACTGAAGCTTTCTTT. Translation gives CASSPNTGGTEAFF. Full variable domain (missing parts from reference TRBV11-2 and TRBJ1-1): EAGVAQSPRYKIIEKRQSVAFWCNPISGHATLYWYQQILGQGPKLLIQFQNNGVVDDSQLPKDRFSAERLKGVDSTLKIQPAKLEDSAVYLCASSPNTGGTEAFFGQGTRLTVV.

The chain has TRBV5-4 and TRBJ2-2; 10 nucleotides line up with TRBD2. The CDR3 covers 17 residues. V was clipped by 3 bases and J by 7 bases; unmatched bases: 12. Per the germline V gene, CDR1 is SGHNT and CDR2 is YYREEE (reference sequence). The CDR3 coding sequence is TGTGCCAGCAGCTCCGGTACTAGCGGGGTCCTAAACGGGGAGCTGTTTTTT. Translation: CASSSGTSGVLNGELFF. Filled out from reference TRBV5-4 and TRBJ2-2, the complete variable domain reads ETGVTQSPTHLIKTRGQQVTLRCSSQSGHNTVSWYQQALGQGPQFIFQYYREEENGRGNFPPRFSGLQFPNYSSELNVNALELDDSALYLCASSSGTSGVLNGELFFGEGSRLTVL.

As concerns this clone: Within the sample, other DNA sequences also encode this same CDR3. J is TRBJ1-1 and V is TRBV6-5; no definite D call. The CDR3 spans 15 residues. Germline loops: CDR1 MNHEY, CDR2 SVGAGI. V lost 2 bases to trimming and J lost 1 base, with 11 bases between them. This CDR3 is CASSYNPGSNTEAFF. DNA for the CDR3: TGTGCCAGCAGTTACAATCCGGGATCGAACACTGAAGCTTTCTTT.

Only a few counts were recorded for this clone. This same CDR3 is encoded by further DNA sequences in the sample. The V call is TRBV7-2, the J call TRBJ2-5; 7 nucleotides match TRBD1. CDR3 length: 14 residues. Germline V gives CDR1 SGHTA, CDR2 FQGNSA. With 5 bases clipped from V and 5 bases from J, the junction kept 8 bases outside the gene matches. CDR3 region: CASSPRQGRETQYF. As DNA, the CDR3 is TGTGCCAGCAGCCCCCGACAGGGAAGGGAGACCCAGTACTTC.

The CDR3 sequence: CASSLTVNTEAFF. CDR3 nucleotides: TGTGCCAGCTCATTGACAGTGAACACTGAAGCTTTCTTT. The chain links TRBV18 to TRBJ1-1; TRBD1 might be the D (5 bases). The CDR3 totals 13 residues. Germline assignment: CDR1 KGHSH and CDR2 LQKENI. The V gene lost 5 bases and the J gene lost 0 bases, with 7 bases spanning the gap.

In this sample, this clone turned up once. The V gene is TRBV4-2, the J gene TRBJ1-5; the D is unclear. The CDR3 runs 18 residues. V lost 1 base and J lost 0, with 16 bases in between. Germline V lookup: CDR1 LGHNA, CDR2 YNFKEQ. The CDR3 reads CASSQVRIRGDSNQPQHF. CDR3 bases: TGTGCCAGCAGCCAAGTCAGGATACGCGGGGATAGCAATCAGCCCCAGCATTTT.

The J gene is TRBJ1-2, the V gene TRBV4-1; unclear D gene. Germline-derived CDR1 and CDR2 are MGHRA and YSYEKL. This CDR3 region has 13 residues. V lost 4 bases to trimming and J lost 4 bases, with 10 bases between them. CDR3 sequence reads: CASSRAYLYGYTF. The CDR3 DNA reads TGCGCCAGCAGCCGAGCCTACCTCTATGGCTACACCTTC.

Of note for this clone: The junction shows a germline mismatch at one end, possibly a read error. V is TRBV6-1 and J is TRBJ1-1, with no clear D. The CDR3 contains 9 residues. Germline-derived CDR1 and CDR2 are MNHNS and SASEGT. The CDR3 protein is CASSPPPIF. The CDR3 DNA reads TGTGCCAGCAGTCCTCCGCCTATCTTT.

The chain couples TRBV7-9 to TRBJ2-6; 9 bases map to TRBD1. V lost 1 base, J lost 0 bases, and 7 bases stayed unmatched. CDR3 length: 19 residues. From germline, CDR1 is SEHNR and CDR2 FQNEAQ (reference sequence). The CDR3 nucleotides are TGTGCCAGCAGCTTAGGACAGGGGGTCGCCTACTCTGGGGCCAACGTCCTGACTTTC. It translates to CASSLGQGVAYSGANVLTF.

This chain uses TRBV6-5 with TRBJ1-5; D is unresolved. Germline values: CDR1 MNHEY, CDR2 SVGAGI. The CDR3 covers 12 residues. V was pared by 1 base and J by 6 bases, with 4 bases between. The CDR3, as DNA: TGTGCCAGCAGTTACTGGGCTCAGCCCCAGCATTTT. Protein sequence: CASSYWAQPQHF.

This chain uses TRBV6-5 with TRBJ1-1; D gene unclear. The germline CDR1 and CDR2 sequences are MNHEY and SVGAGI. Between the trimmed V and J ends, which lost 7 bases and 5 bases, there was a span of 14 bases. CDR3 size: 13 residues. As DNA, the CDR3 is TGTGCCAGCATCCCGGACTATGGGACTGAAGCTTTCTTT. Amino acids: CASIPDYGTEAFF.

The chain joins TRBV6-5 to TRBJ2-1; TRBD1 matches 7 bases. Losses at the gene ends were 2 bases for V and 1 base for J; bases not matched to a gene: 2. The CDR3 totals 15 residues. Germline loops: CDR1 MNHEY, CDR2 SVGAGI. CDR3 bases: TGTGCCAGCAGTTACGGGACAGAATCCTACAATGAGCAGTTCTTC. Translating gives CASSYGTESYNEQFF.

The chain employs TRBV7-8 and TRBJ1-1, with TRBD1 matching 7 bases. From germline, CDR1 is SGHVS and CDR2 FQNEAQ. V shed 6 bases, J shed 0 bases, and the junction held 4 bases outside the gene matches. CDR3 length equals 14 residues. The CDR3, as DNA: TGTGCCAGCAGTTCGGACAGGTTGAACACTGAAGCTTTCTTT. It is translated as CASSSDRLNTEAFF.

This chain joins TRBV27 and TRBJ1-1; D gene ambiguous. The CDR3 spans 11 residues. The V and J ends lost 7 bases and 6 bases respectively, with 9 bases between them. The germline V gene encodes CDR1 MNHEY and CDR2 SMNVEV (reference sequence). This chain's CDR3 is CASILGSEAFF. The CDR3 DNA sequence: TGTGCCAGCATATTAGGGTCTGAAGCTTTCTTT.

The CDR3 DNA reads as TGTGCCAGCAGTTCTGTAGTACTAGCCAAAAACATTCAGTACTTC. Translation: CASSSVVLAKNIQYF. V and J are TRBV6-5 and TRBJ2-4; D not resolved. Trimming took off 4 bases at V and 0 bases at J, with 10 bases between the two ends. The germline V gene encodes CDR1 MNHEY and CDR2 SVGAGI. The CDR3 consists of 15 residues.

V gene TRBV7-9 combines with J gene TRBJ1-4; D may be TRBD1 (5 bases). V was shortened by 0 bases and J by 2 bases, with 7 bases between the two germline ends. CDR1 SEHNR and CDR2 FQNEAQ come from the germline V gene (reference sequence). This CDR3 is built from 15 residues. The CDR3 DNA follows: TGTGCCAGCAGCTTAGCTGGGGGGACTAATGAAAAACTGTTTTTT. This translates into CASSLAGGTNEKLFF.

This clone was detected a few times. V gene TRBV19 combines with J gene TRBJ2-7; D is ambiguous. CDR1 LNHDA and CDR2 SQIVND come from the germline V gene (reference sequence). V was shortened by 5 bases and J by 4 bases, with 6 bases between the two germline ends. The length of the CDR3 is 11 residues. CDR3 region: CASSDVYEQYF. CDR3 nucleotide sequence: TGTGCCAGTAGTGACGTTTACGAGCAGTACTTC. The full variable domain, its missing parts supplied by reference TRBV19 and TRBJ2-7, is DGGITQSPKYLFRKEGQNVTLSCEQNLNHDAMYWYRQDPGQGLRLIYYSQIVNDFQKGDIAEGYSVSREKKESFPLTVTSAQKNPTAFYLCASSDVYEQYFGPGTRLTVT.

Comment on this clone: Other nucleotide sequences from this sample produce the same CDR3. The rearrangement uses TRBV9 and TRBJ1-4, with D perhaps matching TRBD1 (5 bases). The ends were cut back, 1 base at V and 6 bases at J, with 13 bases in the middle. Germline V gives CDR1 SGDLS, CDR2 YYNGEE. The CDR3 is 15 residues long. CDR3 in DNA: TGTGCCAGCAGCGTAAGTTGGGGGTATGATGAAAAACTGTTTTTT. This codes for CASSVSWGYDEKLFF.

The chain carries TRBV6-6 and TRBJ1-1; no firm D call. From germline, CDR1 is MNHNY and CDR2 SVGAGI (reference sequence). Trimming took off 5 bases at V and 7 bases at J, with 17 bases between the two ends. The CDR3 consists of 14 residues. The CDR3 region is CASSPANTADEAFF. The DNA of the CDR3 is TGTGCCAGCAGTCCGGCGAATACGGCAGATGAAGCTTTCTTT.

This clone appeared many times. The V gene is TRBV4-1, the J gene TRBJ2-5; weak D call: TRBD2 (5 bases). The germline gives CDR1 MGHRA, CDR2 YSYEKL. The CDR3 extends over 14 amino acids. V was pared by 3 bases and J by 1 base, with 9 bases between. CDR3 bases: TGCGCCAGCAGCCATGTGGGGAGCCAAGAGACCCAGTACTTC. It codes for CASSHVGSQETQYF.

This clone was counted once. The chain recombines TRBV11-3 with TRBJ2-5; a weak D match, TRBD1 (6 bases). Germline V gene sequence: CDR1 SGHNT, CDR2 YENEEA. V shed 6 bases and J shed 3 bases, with 11 bases lying between them. This CDR3 has 13 residues. Written as DNA, the CDR3 is TGTGCCAGCAGAGGGGCAGGGGAAGAGACCCAGTACTTC. Its translation: CASRGAGEETQYF.

The V and J genes are TRBV28 and TRBJ2-1; D possibly corresponds to TRBD1 (7 bases). Germline values: CDR1 MDHEN, CDR2 SYDVKM. The V and J ends lost 5 bases and 9 bases respectively, with 20 bases between them. This CDR3 comprises 15 residues. The CDR3 spells CASSTHRGGKGEQFF. CDR3 DNA sequence: TGTGCCAGCAGTACCCACAGGGGAGGTAAGGGTGAGCAGTTCTTC.

The rearrangement joins TRBV6-1 to TRBJ1-5; D is perhaps TRBD1 (6 bases). Trimming removed 3 bases from V and 7 bases from J, with 10 bases in between. CDR1 and CDR2 from the germline V gene are MNHNS and SASEGT. The CDR3 consists of 13 residues. The CDR3 bases are TGTGCCAGCAGTGATTACAGGGAACAGCCCCAGCATTTT. This encodes CASSDYREQPQHF.

The chain is built from TRBV11-2 and TRBJ2-4; D call uncertain. The germline CDR1 and CDR2 sequences are SGHAT and FQNNGV. V lost 4 bases to trimming and J lost 0 bases, with 7 bases between them. This CDR3 contains 14 residues. CDR3 protein: CASSSPQAKNIQYF. The CDR3 DNA reads TGTGCCAGCAGCTCTCCCCAAGCCAAAAACATTCAGTACTTC.

The chain recombines TRBV30 with TRBJ2-4; D possibly corresponds to TRBD2 (6 bases). In germline, CDR1 is GTSNPN, CDR2 SVGIG (reference sequence). This CDR3 has 13 amino acids. Trimming cost V 3 bases and J 4 bases, with 10 bases left between them. The CDR3 here is CAWRESGKNIQYF. The DNA for the CDR3 is TGTGCCTGGAGAGAAAGCGGGAAAAACATTCAGTACTTC.